Shown below are 4 T cell receptor beta chains from a single sample sequenced in a study of tumor-infiltrating lymphocytes in primary liver carcinoma. With a constant-region primer, TCR beta cDNA was made from about 0.5 ug of total RNA. What produced the TCR beta libraries was three nested multiplex PCR rounds using slightly modified ARM-PCR. Running ten to eleven cycles apiece, the first two PCR rounds relied on TRBV1-TRBV30 forward primers together with a C-beta reverse primer. MiXCR, applied by TCRdb to the multiplex PCR reads, yields one record per CDR3 protein. The sample carries about 200,000 distinct CDR3 sequences, 65% recorded once. RNA isolated from unsorted whole blood supplied the blood RNA, with germline DNA also extracted. Sample: peripheral blood. The source is a woman aged 60 to 75 with primary liver carcinoma and hepatitis B virus infection.

The V and J genes are TRBV5-1 and TRBJ2-7; no clear D. Germline CDR1 and CDR2: SGHRS and YFSETQ. The V end was cut by 5 bases, the J end by 4 bases, with 19 bases between. The CDR3 contains 15 residues. The CDR3 spells CASRPSDFRKYEQYF. The CDR3 DNA is TGCGCCAGCAGACCGTCAGACTTCCGGAAATACGAGCAGTACTTC.

This clonotype was seen many times. V and J are TRBV11-2 and TRBJ1-1; D ambiguous. The V gene lost 2 bases and the J gene lost 7 bases, with 8 bases spanning the gap. CDR1 SGHAT and CDR2 FQNNGV come from the germline V gene. The CDR3 length is 12 residues. This CDR3 is CASSLHTSEAFF. CDR3 in DNA: TGTGCCAGCAGCTTACACACAAGTGAAGCTTTCTTT.

Many counts were recorded for this clonotype. The V call is TRBV30, the J call TRBJ2-5; the D gene is possibly TRBD2 (5 bases). The V gene lost 0 bases and the J gene lost 0 bases, with 5 bases spanning the gap. Germline values: CDR1 GTSNPN, CDR2 SVGIG (reference sequence). The CDR3 is made up of 13 amino acids. For the CDR3, the DNA is TGTGCCTGGAGTGTTAGCGACCAAGAGACCCAGTACTTC. Its translation: CAWSVSDQETQYF. The full variable domain, in which reference TRBV30 and TRBJ2-5 provide the parts outside the CDR3, is SQTIHQWPATLVQPVGSPLSLECTVEGTSNPNLYWYRQAAGRGLQLLFYSVGIGQISSEVPQNLSASRPQDRQFILSSKKLLLSDSGFYLCAWSVSDQETQYFGPGTRLLVL.

For this clonotype: The junction departs from the called germline gene at one end, perhaps through a read error. The CDR3: CASSEIAGGYGEPFF. The CDR3, as DNA: TGTGCCAGCAGCGAAATAGCGGGAGGTTACGGGGAGCCGTTTTTT. The chain joins TRBV11-2 to TRBJ2-2, with TRBD2 matching over 10 bases. Germline V CDR1 and CDR2: SGHAT, FQNNGV. The CDR3 has 15 amino acids.